This TCR beta chain was sequenced during a study of CD4 T cells in relation to SARS-CoV-2 and coronaviruses (dated by TCRdb to the early 2020s). In the study overall: A median age of roughly 39 years, with a range of about 20 to 80 years, was recorded for the full convalescent cohort of around 12 patients. Of the 12 convalescent patients, 8 were male and 4 were female, and two of the subjects were Hispanic. Patient-derived lymphoblastoid cell lines were used to map the HLA restriction of shared crossreactive spike epitopes. A different TCR-beta assay, based on Illumina, was used to sequence expansion assays from other donors in the study. At the level of individual TCR clonotypes, the study measured memory CD4+ T cell crossreactivity between SARS-CoV-2 spike protein and common cold coronavirus spike proteins. The Adaptive Biotechnologies TCR-sequencing kit was used for samples from a few pre-COVID donors and for the naive versus memory experiments, whereas the other data were Illumina-based. Overall study outcomes, separate from this receptor: About 60% of donors had memory CD4+ clonotypes that crossrecognized SARS-CoV-2 and at least one common cold coronavirus spike. Sequencing of naive versus memory cells indicated that the assay detects memory recall responses, not primary responses primed during culture. Small numbers of patients and of tested TCRs were a limitation of the study. Significantly weaker SARS-CoV-2-driven expansion was shown by crossreactive clones than by monoreactive clones, consistent with antigenic imprinting. No donor contributed both pre-pandemic and post-infection samples, which limited tracing the source of pre-existing responses. Because the crossreactivity analysis focused on spike protein, crossreactivity against other viral proteins was not assessed.

The CDR3 spans 12 residues, from the cysteine through the phenylalanine. Only the CDR3 part of the read is kept: 36 bases, read in frame from the first base. The junction shows trimming of 7 bases on V and 4 bases on J, plus 10 bases between the germline ends. Via the germline V gene (reference sequence), CDR1 is WNHNN and CDR2 SYGVQD. As concerns this clone: There is no known antigen for this receptor. No quality values exist for individual bases; no much larger clone is one base distant.

Naive and memory CD4+ T cells were separated from cryopreserved PBMCs through CD4 enrichment, which was followed by EasySep naive CD4+ T cell enrichment. PBMCs were isolated from leukapheresis product or whole blood by Ficoll-Paque PLUS gradient centrifugation. PBMCs were either used fresh in the expansion assay or cryopreserved at -140 degrees C. The QIAamp Micro DNA Kit was used to extract genomic DNA from the CD4+ T cells. DNA from uncultured naive and memory CD4+ T cells underwent immunoSEQ TCR-beta sequencing at deep resolution. On the study's bioinformatics: During preprocessing, nonproductive sequences were removed, as were CDR3s that did not start with C, did not end with F or W, or were shorter than 7 amino acids. Cultured and uncultured naive and memory CD4+ repertoires were searched for CDR3s previously identified as spike- and CEF-reactive. After three terminal residues were trimmed from each end, CDR3 homology was quantified as pairwise Levenshtein distance using the stringdist R package. Entries here come from immuneACCESS through TCRdb and include only in-frame sequences with V and J called. Some clones fail to appear in such tables; in the studies checked, an unresolved V gene covers under half of the shortfall, and the cause of the remainder is unknown. Clonal size and the V and J genes are those of that table, whereas D and trimming came from the DNA. In all, the sample holds roughly 36,000 clones, and 70% to 90% of those were seen once. The biggest ten clones account for around 3.3% of the sample.

Sequencing used memory CD4+ T cells from PBMCs. In the paper's terms, the cell subset or site label means: memory (non-naive) CD4+ T cells. The sequence was collected from an adult with COVID-19. The chain is made from TRBV10-1 and TRBJ1-2, with the D gene uncertain. The DNA sequence reads TGCGCCAGCAAGGGCAGGTTCTATGGCTACACCTTC. Its protein is CASKGRFYGYTF.